This T cell receptor (beta chain) was sequenced during a study of T cell repertoires in cytomegalovirus infection. Study information: It can be stated that public TCR beta signatures indicated CMV infection as well as a matching HLA type.

This clonotype was observed a handful of times. What it binds is not known. General study findings and limits: The response measured ex vivo was dominated by TCR beta clonotypes (HLA-C-restricted and CMV-specific).

From the reads, TCRdb called clonotypes with MiXCR, one entry per CDR3 protein. The sample yields approximately 220,000 distinct CDR3 sequences, around two fifths seen once. The receptor was derived from a human donor in good health (CMV status not recorded). Some clones in this sample may be carry-over from other donors' samples. The sequencing here drew on CD8+ T cells from cultured PBMCs, taken from culture after CMV antigen stimulation.

The DNA of the CDR3 is TGTGCCAGCAGCCCCGGGGGGACCCTCCCCGCCCATGAGCAGTTCTTC. Protein: CASSPGGTLPAHEQFF. V usage is TRBV14 and J usage is TRBJ2-1; TRBD2 matches 7 bases. Germline V gene data show CDR1 as SGHDN and CDR2 as FVKESK. The CDR3 runs 16 residues. Germline trimming cut 4 bases from V and 8 bases from J; bases unmatched to any gene: 14. The entire variable domain, with the rest obtained from reference TRBV14 and TRBJ2-1, is as follows: EAGVTQFPSHSVIEKGQTVTLRCDPISGHDNLYWYRRVMGKEIKFLLHFVKESKQDESGMPNNRFLAERTGGTYSTLKVQPAELEDSGVYFCASSPGGTLPAHEQFFGPGTRLTVL.